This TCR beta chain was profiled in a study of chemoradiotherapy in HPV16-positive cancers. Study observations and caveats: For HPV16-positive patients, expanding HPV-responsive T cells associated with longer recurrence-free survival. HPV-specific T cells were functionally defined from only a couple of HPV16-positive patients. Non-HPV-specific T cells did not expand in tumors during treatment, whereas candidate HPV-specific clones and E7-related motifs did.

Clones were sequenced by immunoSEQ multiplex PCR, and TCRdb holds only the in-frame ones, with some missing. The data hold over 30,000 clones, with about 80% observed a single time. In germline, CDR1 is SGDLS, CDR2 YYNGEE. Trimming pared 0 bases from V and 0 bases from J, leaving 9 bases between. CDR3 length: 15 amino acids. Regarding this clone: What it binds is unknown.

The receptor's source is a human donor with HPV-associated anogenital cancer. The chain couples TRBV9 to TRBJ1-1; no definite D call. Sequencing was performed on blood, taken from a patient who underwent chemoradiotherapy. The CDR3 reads CASSVDGVMNTEAFF. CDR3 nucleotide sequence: TGTGCCAGCAGCGTAGATGGGGTAATGAACACTGAAGCTTTCTTT. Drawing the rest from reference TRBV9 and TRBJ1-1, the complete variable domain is DSGVTQTPKHLITATGQRVTLRCSPRSGDLSVYWYQQSLDQGLQFLIQYYNGEERAKGNILERFSAQQFPDLHSELNLSSLELGDSALYFCASSVDGVMNTEAFFGQGTRLTVV.